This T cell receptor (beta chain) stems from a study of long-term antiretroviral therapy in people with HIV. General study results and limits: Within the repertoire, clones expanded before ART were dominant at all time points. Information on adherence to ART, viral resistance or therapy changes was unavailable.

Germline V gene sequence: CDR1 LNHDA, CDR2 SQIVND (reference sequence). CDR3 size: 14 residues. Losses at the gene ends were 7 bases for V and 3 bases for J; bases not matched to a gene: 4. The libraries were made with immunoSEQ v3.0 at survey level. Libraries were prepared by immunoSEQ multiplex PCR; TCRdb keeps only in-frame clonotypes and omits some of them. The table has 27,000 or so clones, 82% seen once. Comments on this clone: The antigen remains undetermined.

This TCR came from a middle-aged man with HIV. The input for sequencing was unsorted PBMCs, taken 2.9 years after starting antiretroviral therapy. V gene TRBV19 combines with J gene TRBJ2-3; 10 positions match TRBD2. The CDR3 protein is CASMLAGVTDTQYF. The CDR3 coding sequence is TGTGCCAGTATGCTAGCGGGGGTGACAGATACGCAGTATTTT.